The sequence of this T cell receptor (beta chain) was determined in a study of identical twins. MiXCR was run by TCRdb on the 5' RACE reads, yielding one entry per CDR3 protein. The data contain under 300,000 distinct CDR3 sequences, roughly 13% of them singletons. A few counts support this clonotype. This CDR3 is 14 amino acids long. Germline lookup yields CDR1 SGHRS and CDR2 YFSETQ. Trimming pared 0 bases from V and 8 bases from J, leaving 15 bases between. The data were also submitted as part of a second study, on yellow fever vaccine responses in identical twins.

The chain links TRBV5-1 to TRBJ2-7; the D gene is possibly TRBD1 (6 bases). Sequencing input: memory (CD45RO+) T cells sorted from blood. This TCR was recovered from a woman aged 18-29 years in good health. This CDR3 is CASSLDSGTFQQYF. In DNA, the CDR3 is TGCGCCAGCAGCTTGGACTCCGGGACATTTCAGCAGTACTTC.